This TCR beta chain was sequenced for a study of blood T cell repertoires in COVID-19. This CDR3 comprises 11 residues. Per the germline V gene, CDR1 is MGHDK and CDR2 is SYGVNS. V gave up 5 bases and J gave up 7 bases, with 8 bases separating them. Everyone who took part was 18 to 89 years old, and they came from about two dozen US areas. Recovery among Cohort 3 donors was established by two negative PCRs, clearance, or symptom resolution. TCRdb's copy holds only in-frame clones and misses some; the assay was immunoSEQ multiplex PCR. Of approximately 170,000 clones listed, 80% to 85% are singletons. Sequencing used PBMCs or T cells enriched from blood (not recorded which). This clonotype was sampled from a woman between 50 and 59 years old who had recovered from COVID-19. The genes are TRBV25-1 and TRBJ1-1; TRBD1 might be the D (5 bases). In DNA, the CDR3 is TGTGCCAGCAGTAGGGGCGTTGAAGCTTTCTTT. Its protein product is CASSRGVEAFF.